The 2 T cell receptor beta chains reported below all come from one sample, sequenced in a study of blood T cell repertoires in COVID-19. The repertoire was sequenced with immunoSEQ multiplex PCR; TCRdb's copy has only in-frame clones and lacks some. The sample consists of some 73,000 clones, 80% to 95% of them appearing once. The sequencing input was peripheral blood. The receptors were gathered from a human donor in a cohort sampled during active COVID-19.

In nucleotides, the CDR3 is TGCGCCAGCAGCTTCGGACAGGGAGGAAACACCATATATTTT. Translating it yields CASSFGQGGNTIYF. J is TRBJ1-3 and V is TRBV5-1; 8 positions match TRBD1. V lost 2 bases and J lost 4; bases outside the gene matches: 2. Germline-derived CDR1 and CDR2 are SGHRS and YFSETQ. The CDR3 is 14 amino acids.

The J gene is TRBJ2-1, the V gene TRBV7-2, with 11 bases that match TRBD1. With 2 bases clipped from V and 5 bases from J, the junction kept 5 bases outside the gene matches. CDR3 size: 16 residues. Germline-derived CDR1 and CDR2 are SGHTA and FQGNSA. The CDR3, as DNA: TGTGCCAGCAGCTTAACCGGGACAGGGGGTGACAATGAGCAGTTCTTC. Its translation: CASSLTGTGGDNEQFF.